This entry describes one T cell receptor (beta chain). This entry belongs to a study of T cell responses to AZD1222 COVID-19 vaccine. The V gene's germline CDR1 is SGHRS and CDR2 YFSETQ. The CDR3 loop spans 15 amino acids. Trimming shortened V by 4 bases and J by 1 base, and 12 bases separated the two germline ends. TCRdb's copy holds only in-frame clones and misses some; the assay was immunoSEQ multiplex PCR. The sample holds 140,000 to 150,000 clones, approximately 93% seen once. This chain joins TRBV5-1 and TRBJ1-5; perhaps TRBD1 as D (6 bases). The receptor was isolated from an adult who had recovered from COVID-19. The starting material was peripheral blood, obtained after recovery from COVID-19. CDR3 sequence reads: CASSPLGTSNQPQHF. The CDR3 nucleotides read TGCGCCAGCAGCCCTCTCGGGACAAGCAATCAGCCCCAGCATTTT.